The 21 T cell receptor beta chains below all came from one sample that was sequenced in a study of shared clonotypes between healthy human individuals. Profiled with immunoSEQ multiplex PCR; TCRdb holds only in-frame clones, not every one. The repertoire holds 2 million to 3 million clones, with approximately 90% as singletons. Sequences were obtained from naive CD4+ T cells sorted from blood. This sample's subset: CD45RA+ positively selected. The source of these receptors is a man aged 18 to 35 in good health.

The genes are TRBV7-9 and TRBJ1-5; D may be TRBD1 (5 bases). The CDR3 sequence is 17 residues long. Trimming took off 0 bases at V and 0 bases at J, with 12 bases between the two ends. Germline CDR1 is SEHNR and CDR2 is FQNEAQ (reference sequence). The CDR3 coding sequence is TGTGCCAGCAGCTTAGCTGGGGCTAGGTATAGCAATCAGCCCCAGCATTTT. Residues: CASSLAGARYSNQPQHF. Variable domain in full (rest from reference TRBV7-9 and TRBJ1-5): DTGVSQNPRHKITKRGQNVTFRCDPISEHNRLYWYRQTLGQGPEFLTYFQNEAQLEKSRLLSDRFSAERPKGSFSTLEIQRTEQGDSAMYLCASSLAGARYSNQPQHFGDGTRLSIL.

This chain links TRBV6-5 with TRBJ1-5, with D possibly TRBD1 on 5 matching bases. Per the germline V gene, CDR1 is MNHEY and CDR2 is SVGAGI. The CDR3 contains 16 residues. Trimming removed 4 bases at V and 0 bases at J, with 13 bases between. The CDR3 bases are TGTGCCAGCAGTTCTCGCGGGACTGTTAGCAATCAGCCCCAGCATTTT. It is translated as CASSSRGTVSNQPQHF.

The chain recombines TRBV18 with TRBJ2-1; D ambiguous. Per the germline V gene, CDR1 is KGHSH and CDR2 is LQKENI. This CDR3 comprises 13 residues. With 4 bases removed from V and 4 bases from J, the gap between germline ends came to 8 bases. CDR3 amino acids: CASSRASYNEQFF. The CDR3 DNA sequence: TGTGCCAGCTCACGGGCTAGTTACAATGAGCAGTTCTTC.

The rearrangement joins TRBV9 to TRBJ2-7, with a possible D match to TRBD1 (6 bases). Trimming left V 3 bases short and J 2 bases short, with 15 bases between. This CDR3 contains 15 residues. CDR1 and CDR2 (germline): SGDLS, YYNGEE. CDR3 coding DNA: TGTGCCAGCAGCGGGGGACACGAGGGTCCCTACGAGCAGTACTTC. Residues: CASSGGHEGPYEQYF.

The J gene is TRBJ2-3, the V gene TRBV19; possibly TRBD2 for D (5 bases). The CDR3 sequence is 14 residues long. Trimming pared 1 base from V and 7 bases from J, leaving 12 bases between. CDR1 is LNHDA and CDR2 is SQIVND in the germline V gene (reference sequence). CDR3 DNA sequence: TGTGCCAGTAGTATAGCGGACTTATCACATACGCAGTATTTT. Its translation: CASSIADLSHTQYF. The full variable domain, completed using reference TRBV19 and TRBJ2-3, is DGGITQSPKYLFRKEGQNVTLSCEQNLNHDAMYWYRQDPGQGLRLIYYSQIVNDFQKGDIAEGYSVSREKKESFPLTVTSAQKNPTAFYLCASSIADLSHTQYFGPGTRLTVL.

The chain is built from TRBV14 and TRBJ2-2, with TRBD1 as a possible D gene (6 bases). The V end lost 4 bases, the J end lost 7 bases, and 13 bases lay between the germline ends. CDR1 SGHDN and CDR2 FVKESK come from the germline V gene. The CDR3 is made up of 14 amino acids. The CDR3 coding sequence is TGTGCCAGCAGCCGGGGGCTGGGTCTCGGGGAGCTGTTTTTT. It yields the protein CASSRGLGLGELFF.

V is TRBV30 and J is TRBJ2-1; 15 bases are a match to TRBD2. CDR1 GTSNPN and CDR2 SVGIG come from the germline V gene (reference sequence). The J segment lost 0 bases and the V segment lost 4 bases, leaving 10 bases of the junction unmatched. CDR3 length: 19 amino acids. CDR3 DNA sequence: TGTGCCTGGACTCTCTCGCGGACTAGCGGGAGGGGCTCCTACAATGAGCAGTTCTTC. This sequence encodes CAWTLSRTSGRGSYNEQFF.

The V and J genes are TRBV19 and TRBJ2-6; tentative D call: TRBD2 (6 bases). CDR1 and CDR2 from the germline V gene are LNHDA and SQIVND (reference sequence). This CDR3 is built from 16 residues. The ends were cut back, 6 bases at V and 2 bases at J, with 14 bases in the middle. The CDR3 loop reads CASRLRGNAGANVLTF. The CDR3 DNA is TGTGCCAGTAGACTCCGGGGGAATGCTGGGGCCAACGTCCTGACTTTC.

This chain joins TRBV5-4 and TRBJ2-3; perhaps D is TRBD1 or TRBD2 (5 bases each). The CDR3 contains 18 residues. V dropped 1 base and J dropped 0 bases, with 18 bases sitting between them. Germline CDR1 is SGHNT and CDR2 is YYREEE (reference sequence). CDR3 sequence (DNA): TGTGCCAGCAGCTTGATCCCGGGACCTAGTCTTAGCACAGATACGCAGTATTTT. Translating gives CASSLIPGPSLSTDTQYF.

The chain employs TRBV9 and TRBJ2-5; no clear D. Germline CDR1 reads SGDLS; CDR2 reads YYNGEE. The CDR3 has 15 amino acids. V was cut by 0 bases and J by 2 bases, with 11 bases left in between. CDR3 protein: CASSVEVTPQETQYF. CDR3 DNA: TGTGCCAGCAGCGTAGAGGTGACTCCACAAGAGACCCAGTACTTC.

The rearrangement uses TRBV30 and TRBJ2-1; D possibly uses TRBD1 or TRBD2 (6 bases each). The germline V gene encodes CDR1 GTSNPN and CDR2 SVGIG (reference sequence). The CDR3 is 14 amino acids. The DNA of the CDR3 is TGTGCAACGAGGGGGGCACATCGTTACAATGAGCAGTTCTTC. This encodes CATRGAHRYNEQFF.

V usage is TRBV10-1 and J usage is TRBJ2-7; no definite D call. The CDR3 loop spans 14 amino acids. CDR1 is WNHNN, CDR2 SYGVQD, per germline (reference sequence). V gave up 0 bases and J gave up 5 bases, with 11 bases separating them. The CDR3 DNA follows: TGCGCCAGCAGTGAGTCAGGATCTCCCCACGAGCAGTACTTC. Amino acid sequence: CASSESGSPHEQYF.

This clone was seen once. The V and J genes are TRBV5-7 and TRBJ2-2, with 10 bases that match TRBD2. TRBV5-7 falls under the ORF class, with uncertain function. This CDR3 has 17 amino acids. Trimming removed 1 base from V and 5 bases from J; junction bases left unmatched: 8. Here the CDR3 reads CASSLSSAGGPTGELFF. As DNA, the CDR3 is TGTGCCAGCAGCTTGAGCTCAGCGGGGGGGCCGACCGGGGAGCTGTTTTTT.

The J gene is TRBJ1-1, the V gene TRBV18; 7 bases line up with TRBD1. Germline CDR1 and CDR2: KGHSH and LQKENI. The CDR3 covers 16 residues. V trimming: 0 bases; J trimming: 3 bases; junction bases outside the gene matches: 7. CDR3 nucleotides: TGTGCCAGCTCACCACCTACGACAGGGAGGGACACTGAAGCTTTCTTT. It encodes CASSPPTTGRDTEAFF.

The genes are TRBV6-1 and TRBJ2-6; TRBD1 matches 10 bases. The V gene's germline CDR1 is MNHNS and CDR2 SASEGT. The CDR3 has 17 amino acids. V lost 4 bases to trimming and J lost 1 base; unmatched junction nucleotides: 4. CDR3 loop: CASSVGTGVSGANVLTF. In DNA, the CDR3 is TGTGCCAGCAGTGTGGGGACAGGGGTTTCTGGGGCCAACGTCCTGACTTTC.

The chain combines TRBV7-2 with TRBJ2-1; 7 bases align to TRBD1. Germline CDR1 is SGHTA and CDR2 is FQGNSA. Trimming removed 3 bases from V and 7 bases from J; junction bases left unmatched: 9. The CDR3 length is 15 residues. The DNA for the CDR3 is TGTGCCAGCAGCTTCGAGGGGGCCTCACGGAATGAGCAGTTCTTC. It encodes CASSFEGASRNEQFF.

This clone was observed a few times. The chain carries TRBV10-3 and TRBJ1-5; D remains ambiguous. Germline assignment: CDR1 ENHRY and CDR2 SYGVKD. V lost 0 bases and J lost 5, with 5 bases in between. The CDR3 has 13 residues. CDR3 sequence reads: CAISESLDQPQHF. The CDR3 DNA reads TGTGCCATCAGTGAGTCGTTGGATCAGCCCCAGCATTTT.

CDR3 loop: CASSRGGGIGNQPQHF. The CDR3 coding sequence is TGTGCCAGTAGTAGGGGGGGCGGTATAGGGAATCAGCCCCAGCATTTT. This chain uses TRBV19 with TRBJ1-5; D may be TRBD1 (6 bases). The V end lost 4 bases, the J end lost 4 bases, and 17 bases lay between the germline ends. Germline V gene sequence: CDR1 LNHDA, CDR2 SQIVND (reference sequence). The CDR3 is made up of 16 amino acids.

The chain uses TRBV5-1 and TRBJ2-1; maybe TRBD1 (6 bases). The germline V gene has CDR1 SGHRS and CDR2 YFSETQ. The CDR3 spans 16 residues. The ends were cut back, 0 bases at V and 4 bases at J, with 14 bases in the middle. The CDR3 loop is CASSLGPRQAYNEQFF. As DNA, the CDR3 is TGCGCCAGCAGCTTGGGTCCGAGACAGGCTTACAATGAGCAGTTCTTC.

This clone showed up just a few times. This chain joins TRBV10-3 and TRBJ1-1, with D unclear. CDR3 length: 12 amino acids. The germline V gene has CDR1 ENHRY and CDR2 SYGVKD. The V gene lost 4 bases and the J gene lost 1 base, with 4 bases spanning the gap. CDR3 protein: CAISGKNTEAFF. The DNA of the CDR3 is TGTGCCATCAGTGGGAAGAACACTGAAGCTTTCTTT.

This sequence joins TRBV19 and TRBJ1-5; no reliable D call. V was pared by 10 bases and J by 0 bases, with 16 bases between. The CDR3 consists of 15 residues. From germline, CDR1 is LNHDA and CDR2 SQIVND (reference sequence). Here the CDR3 reads CATAAVWDSNQPQHF. The CDR3 DNA sequence: TGTGCCACCGCGGCAGTCTGGGATAGCAATCAGCCCCAGCATTTT.